The entry below describes one T cell receptor (beta chain). Other nucleotide sequences from this sample produce the same CDR3. Naive CD8 cells were CD45RO-negative, positively selected for CCR7, excluding terminally differentiated effector memory CD45RA+ cells. The donors were adults (healthy and HIV-negative) with no recent acute infections or vaccinations. The data are from a study of shared clonotypes between healthy human individuals. On the study more broadly: Donors had three CD4 naive, three CD4 memory, two CD8 naive and one CD8 memory plate apiece.

V was trimmed by 5 bases and J by 2 bases, leaving 10 bases between them. CDR1 MDHEN and CDR2 SYDVKM come from the germline V gene. There are 13 residues in the CDR3. Assay used: immunoSEQ multiplex PCR; TCRdb lists only in-frame clones, some missing. Of around 1.9 million clones listed, roughly 95% are singletons. The chain recombines TRBV28 with TRBJ2-7, with D perhaps given as TRBD1 or TRBD2 (5 bases each). Specimen: naive CD8+ T cells from PBMCs. The source is a man aged 18 to 30 in good health. Some clones in this sample may be carry-over from other donors' samples. CDR3 sequence: CASSDRDPYEQYF. CDR3 sequence (DNA): TGTGCCAGCAGTGATCGGGACCCCTACGAGCAGTACTTC.